These 11 T cell receptor beta chains were all obtained from the same sample, sequenced in a study of T cells in Graves' hyperthyroidism and ophthalmopathy. Amplification of TCR beta CDR3 regions was performed using RNA transcripts as template. A first-round RT-PCR of the TCR CDR3 used the HTBI primer set. One entry per CDR3 protein, called by TCRdb with MiXCR from the multiplex PCR reads. The sample gives about 420,000 distinct CDR3 sequences, roughly 13% of which show up once; less than 6.5% is in the top ten. Sequencing used blood. Source of these receptors: a young woman with Graves' hyperthyroidism.

V and J are TRBV20-1 and TRBJ1-1, with 10 positions matching TRBD1. J gave up 5 bases and V 3 bases, and 9 bases lay outside the gene matches. The length of the CDR3 is 15 residues. From germline, CDR1 is DFQATT and CDR2 SNEGSKA (reference sequence). CDR3 sequence (DNA): TGCAGTGCTAGGGGTCCCGGGACAGGGGCTACTGAAGCTTTCTTT. Protein: CSARGPGTGATEAFF.

This chain connects TRBV20-1 to TRBJ1-1; the D gene is possibly TRBD1 (5 bases). V was clipped by 1 base and J by 9 bases, with 18 bases between them. The CDR3 has 14 amino acids. Germline V gene lookup returns CDR1 DFQATT and CDR2 SNEGSKA (reference sequence). The CDR3 nucleotides read TGCAGTGCTAGAGGCTTGGACACGGGGTACCAAGCTTTCTTT. Protein sequence: CSARGLDTGYQAFF.

This clonotype was detected a few times. The rearrangement joins TRBV19 to TRBJ1-1, with D possibly matching TRBD1 (5 bases). Between the trimmed V and J ends, which lost 9 bases and 0 bases, there was a span of 8 bases. The CDR3 length is 12 residues. Germline V gene lookup returns CDR1 LNHDA and CDR2 SQIVND (reference sequence). In nucleotides, the CDR3 is TGTGCCAGCAGGGAGATGAACACTGAAGCTTTCTTT. It encodes CASREMNTEAFF.

In its sample, this clonotype was seen many times. The genes are TRBV27 and TRBJ2-3, with 12 positions matching TRBD2. CDR1 and CDR2 (germline): MNHEY, SMNVEV (reference sequence). The CDR3 sequence is 20 residues long. Trimming cost V 4 bases and J 1 base; bases outside gene matches: 15. CDR3 protein: CASSSHNLAGGPTGTDTQYF. CDR3 in DNA: TGTGCCAGCAGTTCCCATAATCTAGCGGGAGGGCCCACTGGCACAGATACGCAGTATTTT.

The chain carries TRBV30 and TRBJ2-3; 14 positions agree with TRBD2. Germline assignment: CDR1 GTSNPN and CDR2 SVGIG (reference sequence). The CDR3 runs to 14 residues. Trimming at V came to 5 bases and at J to 8 bases, leaving 6 bases not matched to a gene. The DNA of the CDR3 is TGTGCCTGGGGGGGACTAGCGGGAGTAGGTACGCAGTATTTT. It codes for CAWGGLAGVGTQYF.

In this sample, this clonotype turned up a few times. This clone may be a read error of a much larger clone one base away. This chain joins TRBV28 and TRBJ2-3, with 8 bases aligning to TRBD2. V dropped 8 bases and J dropped 2; count of bases not matched to a gene: 12. The CDR3 loop spans 16 amino acids. CDR1 is MDHEN and CDR2 is SYDVKM in the germline V gene. The CDR3 DNA reads as TGTGCCAGCTCGATAGTAGCGGGACTAATCACAGATACGCAGTATTTT. It codes for CASSIVAGLITDTQYF.

This clonotype was counted ten times or more. The V and J genes are TRBV12-3 or TRBV12-4 and TRBJ2-1; D is unclear. The CDR3 covers 12 residues. V was pared by 7 bases and J by 10 bases, with 14 bases between. CDR3 residues: CASNLWREEQFF. The CDR3 bases are TGTGCCAGCAACCTATGGAGAGAGGAGCAGTTCTTC.

This clonotype was seen a handful of times. This CDR3 is CASSLSGGTNEKLFF. CDR3 in DNA: TGTGCCAGCAGTCTATCAGGGGGCACTAATGAAAAACTGTTTTTT. J is TRBJ1-4 and V is TRBV28; TRBD1 matches 8 bases. The CDR3 contains 15 residues. Germline CDR1 reads MDHEN; CDR2 reads SYDVKM. Trimming cost V 5 bases and J 2 bases; bases outside gene matches: 4.

This clonotype has at least ten counts. This chain connects TRBV18 to TRBJ2-3; D perhaps matches TRBD1 (5 bases). Germline V gene sequence: CDR1 KGHSH, CDR2 LQKENI. With 0 bases removed from V and 1 base from J, the gap between germline ends came to 8 bases. This CDR3 contains 15 residues. The CDR3 protein is CASSPPEGGTDTQYF. The CDR3 coding sequence is TGTGCCAGCTCACCACCGGAAGGGGGCACAGATACGCAGTATTTT.

This clonotype was observed a handful of times. The chain combines TRBV24-1 with TRBJ2-3; D is unclear. This CDR3 is 13 amino acids long. The V end lost 4 bases, the J end lost 5 bases, and 9 bases lay between the germline ends. CDR1 is KGHDR and CDR2 is SFDVKD in the germline V gene. CDR3 loop: CATSESVVDTQYF. The DNA of the CDR3 is TGTGCCACCAGTGAATCAGTCGTAGATACGCAGTATTTT.

This clonotype was seen a few times. The chain employs TRBV29-1 and TRBJ2-1; 7 positions agree with TRBD1. The V gene end was trimmed by 6 bases and the J gene end by 7 bases; junction bases not matched to a gene: 9. The CDR3 extends over 13 amino acids. Germline CDR1 is SQVTM and CDR2 is ANQGSEA. The CDR3 DNA reads as TGCAGCGTCGGACAGGTTCTTCTTAATGAGCAGTTCTTC. Translating it yields CSVGQVLLNEQFF.